This T cell receptor beta chain was sequenced for a study of blood T cells in healthy people across ages. Study-wide results and caveats: Per million T cells, TCR beta diversity dropped about linearly as age rose. It was found that TCR beta diversity correlated strongly with the percentage of naive T cells. Not knowing donor CMV status may have confounded expanded clonotype changes.

As for this clonotype: Its antigen is as yet unknown. Its ends do not fully match the called genes, so a read error is possible.

Primed by a sample-barcoded 5' primer and a J-beta primer mix, a second PCR proceeded for 7 to 11 cycles. Every single cDNA molecule received a tag from a template-switch adaptor with 12 random nucleotides. TCRdb re-derived calls from the 5' RACE reads in MiXCR, one entry per CDR3 protein. The sample carries hundreds of thousands of distinct CDR3 sequences, 58% recorded once. CDR3 length: 15 amino acids. Germline CDR1 ENHRY, CDR2 SYGVKD. The sequenced sample was blood. The chain employs TRBV10-3 and TRBJ1-2; weak D call: TRBD1 (6 bases). The origin of this receptor is a man aged 30-40 years in good health. For the CDR3, the DNA is TGTGCCATCAGTGAGTCCCCGACTGGGGGCTATGGTTACACCTTC. Translating it yields CAISESPTGGYGYTF.